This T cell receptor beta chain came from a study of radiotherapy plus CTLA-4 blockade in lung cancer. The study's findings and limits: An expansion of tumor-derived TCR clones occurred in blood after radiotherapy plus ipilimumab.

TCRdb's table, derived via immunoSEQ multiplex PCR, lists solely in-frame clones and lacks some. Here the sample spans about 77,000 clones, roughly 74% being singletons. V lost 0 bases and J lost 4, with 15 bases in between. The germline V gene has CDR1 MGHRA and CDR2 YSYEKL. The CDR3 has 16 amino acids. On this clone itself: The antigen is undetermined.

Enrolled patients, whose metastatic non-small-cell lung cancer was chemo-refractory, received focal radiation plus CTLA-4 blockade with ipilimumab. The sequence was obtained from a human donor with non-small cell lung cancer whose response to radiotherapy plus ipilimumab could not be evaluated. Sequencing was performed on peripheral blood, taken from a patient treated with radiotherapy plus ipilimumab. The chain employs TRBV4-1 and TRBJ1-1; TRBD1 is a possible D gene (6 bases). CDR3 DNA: TGCGCCAGCAGCCAAGATCCGTTCCAGGGGAGCACTGAAGCTTTCTTT. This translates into CASSQDPFQGSTEAFF.